The 6 T cell receptor beta chains reported below all come from one sample, sequenced in a study of blood T cell repertoires in COVID-19. Assay: immunoSEQ multiplex PCR; the TCRdb copy retains only in-frame clones and omits some. The sample includes some 45,000 clones, around 80% of them seen just once. The specimen sequenced was peripheral blood. All receptors come from a man older than 75 in a cohort sampled during active COVID-19.

As regards this clone: This CDR3 is also generated by other DNA sequences in the sample. The V and J genes are TRBV3-1 (or the pseudogene TRBV3-2) and TRBJ1-2; D call uncertain. V lost 1 base to trimming and J lost 7 bases, with 7 bases between them. The CDR3 loop spans 12 amino acids. Germline loops: CDR1 LGHDT, CDR2 YNNKEL (reference sequence). CDR3 sequence (DNA): TGTGCCAGCAGCCAAGGGCGAGGTGGCTACACCTTC. Its translation is CASSQGRGGYTF.

The chain has TRBV5-1 and TRBJ2-1, with TRBD1 matching 9 bases. Germline V lookup: CDR1 SGHRS, CDR2 YFSETQ. This CDR3 contains 15 residues. Unmatched junction bases numbered 12, after V lost 0 bases and J lost 14 bases. This CDR3 is CASSLVDRGVGEEFF. In nucleotides, the CDR3 is TGCGCCAGCAGCTTGGTCGACAGGGGGGTAGGAGAGGAGTTCTTC.

V usage is TRBV4-1 and J usage is TRBJ2-1; D unclear. This CDR3 has 13 residues. Trimming took off 0 bases at V and 4 bases at J, with 4 bases between the two ends. Germline CDR1 reads MGHRA; CDR2 reads YSYEKL. CDR3 sequence reads: CASSQDQYNEQFF. As DNA, the CDR3 is TGCGCCAGCAGCCAAGATCAATACAATGAGCAGTTCTTC.

V usage is TRBV29-1 and J usage is TRBJ1-2, with 9 nucleotides matching TRBD1. The ends lost 6 bases at V and 5 bases at J; junction bases unmatched: 13. Germline V gene lookup returns CDR1 SQVTM and CDR2 ANQGSEA. The CDR3 totals 15 residues. CDR3 nucleotides: TGCAGCGTCGCAAGGCACAGGGGGCGCGGGTATGGCTACACCTTC. Protein sequence: CSVARHRGRGYGYTF.

This chain links TRBV18 with TRBJ1-1, with 7 bases identical to TRBD1. Germline loops: CDR1 KGHSH, CDR2 LQKENI. V dropped 4 bases and J dropped 1; count of bases not matched to a gene: 6. The CDR3 covers 15 residues. CDR3 nucleotide sequence: TGTGCCAGCTCACTCGGACAGGATTGGAACACTGAAGCTTTCTTT. The encoded protein is CASSLGQDWNTEAFF.

The chain recombines TRBV23-1 with TRBJ1-5; 8 bases map to TRBD1. TRBV23-1 is noted as an ORF with a role that remains uncertain. CDR3 size: 14 residues. J lost 6 bases, V lost 4 bases, and 5 bases had no gene match. CDR3 protein: CASSPDREAQPQHF. CDR3 coding DNA: TGCGCCAGCAGTCCGGACAGGGAGGCTCAGCCCCAGCATTTT.